This T cell receptor beta chain comes out of a study of T cell responses to AZD1222 COVID-19 vaccine. Study-wide context: Researchers grouped second doses given at about 4 or about 12 weeks into one pool.

Libraries were prepared by immunoSEQ multiplex PCR; TCRdb keeps only in-frame clonotypes and omits some of them. The table shows roughly 120,000 clones, with about 90% occurring only once. Trimming took off 1 base at V and 2 bases at J, with 12 bases between the two ends. The germline V gene has CDR1 SGHTA and CDR2 FQGNSA. The CDR3 totals 15 residues. The clonotype was recovered from an adult in good health. This chain links TRBV7-2 with TRBJ2-7; possible D gene TRBD2, 5 bases. The specimen comprised peripheral blood, sampled on day 0 of AZD1222 vaccination. The CDR3 is CASSLGITRAYEQYF. The CDR3 DNA reads TGTGCCAGCAGCTTAGGTATAACTAGAGCCTACGAGCAGTACTTC.